Below, 8 T cell receptor beta chains from the same sample are listed, as sequenced in a study of shared clonotypes between healthy human individuals. TCRdb's copy holds only in-frame clones and misses some; the assay was immunoSEQ multiplex PCR. The data show 2 million to 3 million clones, more than 85% seen once. Specimen: naive CD4+ T cells from PBMCs. Indicated subset: CD45RA+ positively selected. These TCRs come from a young man in good health. Some clones in this sample may be carry-over from other donors' samples.

The CDR3 loop is CASSSRPYQPQHF. Here the CDR3 DNA reads TGTGCCAGCAGTAGTAGGCCATATCAGCCCCAGCATTTT. The rearrangement uses TRBV9 and TRBJ1-5; D call uncertain. V lost 5 bases, J lost 5 bases, and 11 bases lay in between. The germline CDR1 and CDR2 sequences are SGDLS and YYNGEE. This CDR3 is 13 amino acids long.

The CDR3 DNA sequence: TGTGCCAGTAGTGTAACACAGGCGCTCCCCTACGAGCAGTACTTC. This encodes CASSVTQALPYEQYF. The chain links TRBV19 to TRBJ2-7; tentative D call: TRBD1 (5 bases). Germline CDR1 is LNHDA and CDR2 is SQIVND (reference sequence). V lost 5 bases and J 2 bases, leaving 16 bases between the germline ends. The CDR3 loop spans 15 amino acids. Combining the CDR3 with reference TRBV19 and TRBJ2-7 gives the whole variable domain DGGITQSPKYLFRKEGQNVTLSCEQNLNHDAMYWYRQDPGQGLRLIYYSQIVNDFQKGDIAEGYSVSREKKESFPLTVTSAQKNPTAFYLCASSVTQALPYEQYFGPGTRLTVT.

The CDR3 reads CASSQSLGQGFEQYF. CDR3 coding DNA: TGTGCCAGCAGCCAAAGCCTGGGACAGGGGTTCGAGCAGTACTTC. V gene TRBV14 combines with J gene TRBJ2-7; 10 bases fit TRBD1. Per the germline V gene, CDR1 is SGHDN and CDR2 is FVKESK. The trim removed 2 bases at V and 6 bases at J, leaving 7 bases unmatched. The CDR3 has 15 amino acids.

Worth noting for this clone: This sample includes further DNA sequences coding for the same CDR3. The J gene is TRBJ1-1, the V gene TRBV7-9, with D unresolved. V was shortened by 5 bases and J by 3 bases, with 4 bases between the two germline ends. The length of the CDR3 is 11 residues. Looked up from germline, CDR1 is SEHNR and CDR2 is FQNEAQ (reference sequence). CDR3 amino acids: CASSLYTEAFF. The DNA of the CDR3 is TGTGCCAGCAGCCTGTACACTGAAGCTTTCTTT.

The rearrangement joins TRBV4-1 to TRBJ1-1; the D gene is possibly TRBD1 (5 bases). V lost 0 bases, J lost 8 bases, and 19 bases lay in between. The CDR3 consists of 16 residues. Germline V CDR1 and CDR2: MGHRA, YSYEKL. The CDR3 DNA reads TGCGCCAGCAGCCAAGACCACACGGGGGGGGAGAGAGAAGCTTTCTTT. Translation gives CASSQDHTGGEREAFF.

As concerns this clone: Other nucleotide sequences in the sample specify the same CDR3. The gene calls are TRBV18 and TRBJ2-1; 10 bases map to TRBD2. Germline V gene sequence: CDR1 KGHSH, CDR2 LQKENI. Trimming removed 6 bases from V and 5 bases from J; junction bases left unmatched: 7. The CDR3 has 15 amino acids. The CDR3 loop is CASSLSSGRNNEQFF. As DNA, the CDR3 is TGTGCCAGCTCTCTAAGTAGCGGGAGGAACAATGAGCAGTTCTTC.

This chain joins TRBV19 and TRBJ2-5, with 8 bases aligning to TRBD1. Gene TRBJ2-7 matches the end of the DNA better, so the J call may be wrong. Germline CDR1 LNHDA, CDR2 SQIVND (reference sequence). This CDR3 has 14 amino acids. The CDR3 nucleotides read TGTGCCAGTAGTGCCCCGGACAGGGCCTACGAGCAGTACTTC. It encodes CASSAPDRAYEQYF.

J is TRBJ2-3 and V is TRBV5-4; TRBD1 is a possible D gene (5 bases). The ends were cut back, 4 bases at V and 6 bases at J, with 18 bases in the middle. Per the germline V gene, CDR1 is SGHNT and CDR2 is YYREEE (reference sequence). The CDR3 runs to 15 residues. CDR3 DNA sequence: TGTGCCAGCAGCGGGTCCGGGTCACCAGGGGATACGCAGTATTTT. Residues: CASSGSGSPGDTQYF.